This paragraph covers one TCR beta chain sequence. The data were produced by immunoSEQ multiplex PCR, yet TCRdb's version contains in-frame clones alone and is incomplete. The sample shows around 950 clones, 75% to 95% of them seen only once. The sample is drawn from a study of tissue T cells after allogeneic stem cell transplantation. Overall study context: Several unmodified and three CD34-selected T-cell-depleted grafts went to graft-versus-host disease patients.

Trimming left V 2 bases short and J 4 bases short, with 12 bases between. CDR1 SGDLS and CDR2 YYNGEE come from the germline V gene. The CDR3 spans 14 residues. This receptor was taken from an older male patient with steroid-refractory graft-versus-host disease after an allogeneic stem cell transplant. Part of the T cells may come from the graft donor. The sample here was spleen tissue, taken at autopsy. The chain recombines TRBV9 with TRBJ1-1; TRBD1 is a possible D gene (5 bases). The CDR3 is CASSVRDLGTEAFF. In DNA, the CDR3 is TGTGCCAGCAGCGTCAGGGACTTAGGCACTGAAGCTTTCTTT.